This T cell receptor (beta chain) was identified during a study of T-cell reconstitution after alpha-beta-depleted transplantation in children. V dropped 2 bases and J dropped 4; count of bases not matched to a gene: 10. CDR1 DFQATT and CDR2 SNEGSKA come from the germline V gene (reference sequence). The length of the CDR3 is 16 residues. Study observations and caveats: The authors attributed T-cell counts and diversity one year after transplant mostly to newly produced T cells. From surviving recipient T cells and thymic progenitors came the high day-60 TCRbeta diversity observed in some patients.

Preparing the TCRbeta library involved the use of unique molecular identifiers. TCRdb recomputed calls from the PCR reads with MiXCR, one row per CDR3 protein. The sample has 200,000 to 300,000 distinct CDR3 sequences; under 30% are singletons. This clonotype was counted only a few times. The target antigen is unknown. The sample was PBMCs, mostly from graft donor cells, taken 360 days after TCRalphabeta/CD19-depleted stem cell transplant. The chain carries TRBV20-1 and TRBJ1-3; 8 bases are a match to TRBD1. This receptor was taken from a female patient between 2 and 10 years old who had a stem cell transplant for congenital amegakaryocytic thrombocytopenia, so the T cells may come from the graft donor. The CDR3 region has the DNA TGCAGTGCTAGACCCCCAGCCAGGGGGCTAGGAAACACCATATATTTT. This sequence encodes CSARPPARGLGNTIYF.